This TCR beta chain came from a study of long-term antiretroviral therapy in people with HIV (dated by TCRdb to 2021 to 2024). Study-level background: The earliest samples were collected roughly a decade before the 2015 WHO recommendation for immediate ART, at a time when ART was usually postponed until CD4 counts fell. A retrospective serial study tested whether ART initiation and durable HIV suppression were associated with changes in peripheral blood TRB repertoire composition and diversity. No cross-contamination during QIAcube processing was seen in test extractions of a monoclonal T-cell line run alongside 30 to 35 polyclonal samples. Among the approximately 30 participants with HIV, around ten were female. A total of around 190 cryopreserved PBMC samples came from 25 to 30 adults with confirmed HIV infection and were collected serially over a mean of roughly six years (range 1-12).

About this clone itself: Its antigen specificity is not known. The record has no base qualities; no much larger clone is one base away.

Summary of the overall study and its limitations: Because pre-ART samples had limited cell numbers, unsorted PBMC were profiled rather than sorted CD4+ and CD8+ T cells. Expanded TRB clones identified before ART initiation dominated the repertoire at all time points, although this dominance fluctuated and declined in many PLHIV after ART. Inferences about post-ART repertoire changes are limited because no data were available on ART adherence, viral resistance or therapy changes. Samples dated from the mid-2000s to the late 2010s, and the ART regimens used may be less effective than current ones. Because PBMC availability was limited, only the TCR beta chain was sequenced, with no alpha chain pairing. Narrower CDR3 length ranges were observed in HIV repertoires than in controls, and an antigen-experienced repertoire with only a slight naive shift after ART was suggested by the network structure. Starting ART was linked to a significant rise in TRB diversity, yet even with long-term ART the diversity remained significantly lower than in transplant donor controls.

To be included, a participant needed at least one PBMC sample from before ART initiation plus at least two post-ART samples. Treatment was received in the United States of America by all participants with HIV. Before DNA extraction, cryopreserved samples of roughly 0.9-10 million PBMC were thawed and then washed. At the time of the earliest PBMC sample, participants with HIV were aged between about 23 and 54 years. PBMC samples were contributed by each participant from 1-4 timepoints before ART initiation and 2-8 timepoints after ART initiation, with a median of 7 samples. For every participant, serial HIV viral load, CD4+ T-cell count, ART history and demographic data were obtained. A Qiagen kit on a QIAcube was used to extract genomic DNA from unsorted PBMC, with samples processed in batches of 12. Sequencing of the TRB variable region was done with the immunoSEQ hsTCRB v3.0 assay at survey level resolution. The targeted TRB sequencing depth was 40,000-50,000 T-cell genomes per sample. TRB libraries were pooled and sequenced on an Illumina MiSeq using a v3 150-cycle kit. In the authors' own workflow: Analysis of repertoires was carried out in R inside a reproducible Nextflow workflow spanning QC, data transformation and analysis. Custom analyses were implemented in LymphoSeq2, an R package for AIRR-Seq data exploration. A handful of samples that produced fewer than 5000 total TRB sequences were removed, so 150 to 200 HIV repertoires were analyzed. Among the roughly 190 retained HIV repertoires, approximately 57 were collected before ART initiation and some 130 were collected after ART initiation. Each repertoire was downsampled to 5000 TRB nucleotide sequences, and summary statistics were averaged across 100 downsampling iterations. TRB sequences were retained for analysis only if CDR3 regions of at least seven amino acids were present. A Shannon entropy-derived clonality score and the Gini coefficient were used to measure diversity. In the repertoire networks, any two of the top 5000 CDR3 amino acid sequences were connected whenever the two sequences differed by an edit distance of one. For TRB CDR3 amino acid sequences, antigen specificity groups and MHC restriction were predicted with GLIPH2. To flag known CMV, EBV, HIV or tissue antigen associations, CDR3 amino acid sequences were matched against VDJdb and McPAS-TCR. Pre-ART, post-ART and control groups were compared with Wilcoxon signed-rank tests and Holm-Bonferroni correction. TCRdb limited this immuneACCESS table to in-frame rearrangements with V and J called. A share of clones is missing; checked studies link under half to unresolved V genes, and the rest is unexplained. The DNA gave D and trimming, while V, J and clone size come from that table. The sample profile shows around 35,000 clones; 65% to 85% of them were found once. The top ten clonotypes cover 7.5% to 9.5% of the sample.

For CDR1 and CDR2, the germline V gene (reference sequence) lists SSHAT and FNYEAQ. The CDR3 measures 14 amino acids from cysteine to phenylalanine. Kept here is only the CDR3 DNA, which spans 42 bases and is read in frame from base 1. V is reduced by 5 bases and J by 5 bases, leaving a spacing of 15 bases between them. The rearranged chain carries TRBV7-7 and TRBJ2-5; too little of a D gene remains to name it. The origin of this receptor is a woman between 45 and 60 years old with HIV. Sequenced here: unsorted PBMCs, sampled 3.1 years after starting antiretroviral therapy. DNA sequence: TGTGCCAGCAGCCCCTATGGGCAGAAGGAGACCCAGTACTTC. It translates as CASSPYGQKETQYF. The CDR3 plus the reference TRBV7-7 and TRBJ2-5 genes for the other parts give the full variable domain: GAGVSQSPRYKVTKRGQDVTLRCDPISSHATLYWYQQALGQGPEFLTYFNYEAQPDKSGLPSDRFSAERPEGSISTLTIQRTEQRDSAMYRCASSPYGQKETQYFGPGTRLLVL.